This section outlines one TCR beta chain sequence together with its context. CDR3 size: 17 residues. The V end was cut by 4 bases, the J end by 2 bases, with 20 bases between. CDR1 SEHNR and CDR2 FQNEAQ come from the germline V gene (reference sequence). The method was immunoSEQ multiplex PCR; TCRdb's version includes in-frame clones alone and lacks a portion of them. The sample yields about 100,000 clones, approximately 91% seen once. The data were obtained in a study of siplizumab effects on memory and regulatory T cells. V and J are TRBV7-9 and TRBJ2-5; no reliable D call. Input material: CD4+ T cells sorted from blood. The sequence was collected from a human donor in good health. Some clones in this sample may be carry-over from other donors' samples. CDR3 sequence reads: CASSSSGSRWGQETQYF. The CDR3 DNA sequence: TGTGCCAGCAGCTCCTCGGGTAGCCGCTGGGGTCAAGAGACCCAGTACTTC.